These 22 T cell receptor beta chains came from one sample sequenced in a study of tumor-infiltrating lymphocytes in primary liver carcinoma. The tissue used was unsorted bulk material of roughly 17-34 mg. RNA and DNA were co-extracted from it with the AllPrep DNA/RNA mini kit. The input was 450 to 500 ng total RNA; TCR beta cDNA was made from it with a constant-region primer. A slightly modified ARM-PCR protocol with three nested multiplex PCR rounds produced these TCR beta libraries. The two initial PCR rounds, about 9 cycles each, used TRBV1-TRBV30 forward and C-beta reverse primers. TCRdb passed the multiplex PCR reads through MiXCR, listing each CDR3 protein once. The table records under 85,000 distinct CDR3 sequences, approximately 77% of them present only once. Material for sequencing was liver tumor tissue from sampling region 1. Sample subset: tumor region T1, superior pole. The receptors derive from a middle-aged man with primary liver carcinoma and hepatitis B virus infection.

For this clonotype: The conserved phenylalanine or tryptophan normally closing the CDR3 is absent here, so this likely arose from a read error. The J gene is TRBJ2-1, the V gene TRBV11-1; 7 bases fit TRBD2. Looked up from germline, CDR1 is SGHAT and CDR2 is FQDESV (reference sequence). This CDR3 region has 16 residues. DNA for the CDR3: TGTGTCAGCAGCCGCCTACCGGGAGGTGGATACAATGAGCAGTTCCTC. Its protein product is CVSSRLPGGGYNEQFL.

This clonotype occurred a few times. The junction departs from germline at one end; a sequencing error may be responsible. The chain has TRBV4-1 and TRBJ2-1; unclear D gene. Germline V gives CDR1 MGHRA, CDR2 YSYEKL. The CDR3 has 15 amino acids. This chain's CDR3 is CASSQRSVTYNEQLF. CDR3 nucleotides: TGCGCCAGCAGCCAAAGGTCTGTGACCTACAATGAGCAGTTGTTC.

Comment on this clonotype: Compared with germline, one end of the junction differs, possibly owing to a read error. The V gene is TRBV5-4, the J gene TRBJ1-1, with TRBD1 matching 7 bases. Germline loops: CDR1 SGHNT, CDR2 YYREEE (reference sequence). The CDR3 spans 16 residues. In DNA, the CDR3 is TGTGCCAGTAGCTTTGGGGTCGGGACAGCGAACACTGAAGCTTTCTTT. Translating gives CASSFGVGTANTEAFF.

Remarks on this clonotype: One junction end does not reproduce the germline sequence, and a read error may be involved. V gene TRBV11-1 combines with J gene TRBJ1-1; D is uncertain. The germline V gene has CDR1 SGHAT and CDR2 FQDESV (reference sequence). This CDR3 spans 15 amino acids. The CDR3 DNA reads TGTGCCAGCAGCCTTCAGGCAGCAGAGAACACTGAAGCTCTCTTC. This sequence encodes CASSLQAAENTEALF.

As concerns this clonotype: A read error is likely, as this CDR3 ends without the conserved phenylalanine or tryptophan. The DNA is left out, because the CDR3 cannot be placed on it with certainty; the CDR3 is given as TCRdb lists it. The genes are TRBV10-2 and TRBJ2-7. Termini included, the CDR3 measures 12 amino acids. Per germline, CDR1 WSHSY and CDR2 SAAADI. CDR3 region: CASSRSVNEQYL.

A single count supports this clonotype. The conserved final phenylalanine or tryptophan is absent from the CDR3, which likely points to a read error. The DNA for the CDR3 is TGCGCCAGCAGCCCTGGACGGGGGAGCAATGAGCAGTTCCTC. Translating gives CASSPGRGSNEQFL. This sequence joins TRBV11-3 and TRBJ2-1, with D possibly matching TRBD2 (6 bases). The CDR3 covers 14 residues. The germline CDR1 and CDR2 sequences are SGHNT and YENEEA.

This clonotype was observed many times. This CDR3 is CAGRDRTNYGYTF. The CDR3, as DNA: TGTGCCGGCCGGGACAGGACTAACTATGGCTACACCTTC. The chain has TRBV28 and TRBJ1-2; 8 bases map to TRBD1. CDR1 is MDHEN, CDR2 SYDVKM, per germline. V dropped 11 bases and J dropped 0; count of bases not matched to a gene: 5. The CDR3 sequence is 13 residues long.

About this clonotype itself: The junction does not match germline at one end; this may be a read error. This chain uses TRBV13 with TRBJ1-6; D is perhaps TRBD1 (5 bases). This CDR3 has 14 amino acids. Germline values: CDR1 PRHDT, CDR2 FYEKMQ (reference sequence). The CDR3 loop reads CASCLHARGSPFHF. The CDR3 region has the DNA TGTGCCAGCTGCTTACACGCGAGGGGATCACCCTTCCACTTT.

This clonotype appeared a single time. This chain links TRBV6-5 with TRBJ2-1; 7 positions match TRBD2. Germline V gene data show CDR1 as MNHEY and CDR2 as SVGAGI. The CDR3 contains 16 residues. V was clipped by 8 bases and J by 4 bases; unmatched bases: 14. CDR3 residues: CASVPLGGLGYNEQFF. CDR3 coding DNA: TGTGCCAGCGTCCCGCTGGGAGGGCTCGGGTACAATGAGCAGTTCTTC.

J is TRBJ2-3 and V is TRBV24-1, with D tentatively TRBD2 (5 bases). V shed 4 bases and J shed 2 bases, with 12 bases lying between them. From germline, CDR1 is KGHDR and CDR2 SFDVKD. The CDR3 contains 15 residues. CDR3 protein: CATSDALDSTDTQYF. CDR3 DNA sequence: TGTGCCACCAGTGACGCACTGGACTCCACAGATACGCAGTATTTT.

This clonotype was recorded at least ten times. This chain connects TRBV29-1 to TRBJ2-3, with D possibly being TRBD2 (5 bases). Germline values: CDR1 SQVTM, CDR2 ANQGSEA. The CDR3 contains 13 residues. The germline V and J ends were trimmed by 6 bases and 4 bases, with 14 bases remaining between them. The CDR3: CSVPPQEADTQYF. CDR3 nucleotide sequence: TGCAGCGTCCCCCCCCAGGAGGCAGATACGCAGTATTTT.

The V call is TRBV5-4, the J call TRBJ2-3; TRBD2 matches 7 bases. This CDR3 region has 17 residues. CDR1 SGHNT and CDR2 YYREEE come from the germline V gene (reference sequence). The trim removed 9 bases at V and 1 base at J, leaving 17 bases unmatched. This chain's CDR3 is CAISMVTGTSGTDTQYF. The CDR3 DNA follows: TGTGCCATCAGTATGGTAACTGGCACTAGCGGCACAGATACGCAGTATTTT.

Regarding this clonotype: Likely a read error: the CDR3 ends without its conserved phenylalanine or tryptophan. V is TRBV29-1 and J is TRBJ2-1; D remains ambiguous. Gene TRBJ2-7 matches the end of the DNA better, so the J call may be wrong. Per the germline V gene, CDR1 is SQVTM and CDR2 is ANQGSEA. This CDR3 region has 13 residues. The DNA of the CDR3 is TGCAGCGTTACGACTGGTAGCTACAATGAGCAGTACTTG. It specifies CSVTTGSYNEQYL.

This clonotype was recorded many times. The V and J genes are TRBV5-1 and TRBJ2-5, with D maybe TRBD2 (5 bases). From germline, CDR1 is SGHRS and CDR2 YFSETQ. The CDR3 extends over 14 amino acids. Trimming stripped 6 bases from V and 5 bases from J, with 17 bases between. CDR3 loop: CASTWTSAHETQYF. The CDR3, as DNA: TGCGCCAGCACGTGGACTTCGGCTCATGAGACCCAGTACTTC.

Points on this clonotype: Because the CDR3 is missing its conserved closing phenylalanine or tryptophan, this is likely a read error. As DNA, the CDR3 is TGTGCCAGCATTCGTAGGCTCGGGGAGCTGTTTTTA. Its translation is CASIRRLGELFL. The genes are TRBV12-3 or TRBV12-4 and TRBJ2-2; D is unresolved. The ends were cut back, 7 bases at V and 7 bases at J, with 10 bases in the middle. This CDR3 contains 12 residues.

Points on this clonotype: A much larger clone sits a single nucleotide away, making a read error possible. This sequence joins TRBV7-9 and TRBJ2-1; D unresolved. The CDR3 runs to 14 residues. CDR1 is SEHNR, CDR2 FQNEAQ, per germline (reference sequence). The CDR3 region has the DNA TGTGCCAGCAGGTTAGGGTTTGCGTCCAATGAGCAGTTCTTC. Its protein product is CASRLGFASNEQFF.

Concerning this clonotype: Germline is not matched at one junction end, which may reflect a read error. The chain couples TRBV6-5 to TRBJ1-5; the D is unclear. This CDR3 comprises 20 residues. Per germline, CDR1 MNHEY and CDR2 SVGAGI. CDR3 DNA sequence: TGTGCCAGCAGTTACTCCGTTCGGAGCCTGCTCCACAAGGGCAATCGGCCCCAGCATTTT. This gives the protein CASSYSVRSLLHKGNRPQHF.

Of note for this clonotype: Without the conserved terminal phenylalanine or tryptophan, this CDR3 likely stems from a read error. The gene calls are TRBV11-2 and TRBJ2-2, with D perhaps TRBD1 (6 bases). The CDR3 runs to 16 residues. CDR1 is SGHAT and CDR2 is FQNNGV in the germline V gene. The CDR3 nucleotides read TGTGCCAGCAGCTTTGAAGATCATGACAGGACCGTGGAGCTGTTTGTT. It translates to CASSFEDHDRTVELFV.

Details on this clonotype: A much larger clone sits a single nucleotide away, making a read error possible. The chain has TRBV21-1 and TRBJ1-5; TRBD1 reflects the table's D call only, with no check against the DNA. TRBV21-1 counts as a pseudogene. The CDR3 consists of 19 residues. The CDR3: CASSTSGQGGSYSNHPQHF. DNA of the CDR3: TGTGCCAGCAGCACCTCTGGACAGGGCGGGAGTTATAGCAATCACCCCCAGCATTTT.

Concerning this clonotype: Its ends do not fully match the called genes, so a read error is possible. V is TRBV12-3 or TRBV12-4 and J is TRBJ1-5; weak D call: TRBD1 (6 bases). The CDR3 covers 13 residues. CDR3 sequence: CATADSGAQPQHF. In nucleotides, the CDR3 is TGCGCCACCGCGGACAGTGGTGCTCAGCCCCAGCATTTT.

This clonotype was recorded only once. Since the CDR3 does not end with the conserved phenylalanine or tryptophan, this likely comes from a read error. The gene calls are TRBV6-1 and TRBJ1-5, with D uncertain. Between the trimmed V and J ends, which lost 1 base and 7 bases, there was a span of 14 bases. CDR3 size: 15 residues. Germline V CDR1 and CDR2: MNHNS, SASEGT. In DNA form, the CDR3 reads TGTGCCAGCAGTGAAGTTTTAGGACCGATCCAGCCCCAGCATTTA. This encodes CASSEVLGPIQPQHL.

Remarks on this clonotype: A junction boundary mismatches the germline segment, possibly from a read error. V is TRBV6-5 and J is TRBJ2-1, with D perhaps matching TRBD1 (5 bases). The CDR3 has 15 amino acids. Germline assignment: CDR1 MNHEY and CDR2 SVGAGI. CDR3 nucleotides: TGCGCCAGCAGTTACTGGCAGGGATCCTACAATGAGCAGTTCTTC. Its protein is CASSYWQGSYNEQFF.